This T cell receptor beta chain derives from a study of beta chain features in type 1 diabetes. Every bit of the isolated RNA underwent reverse transcription, so sequencing read expressed TCRB transcripts. Sequencing used immunoSEQ multiplex PCR; TCRdb keeps in-frame clones, though not all of them. The sample includes fewer than 200,000 clones, about a tenth of them seen just once. This clone occurred a few times. Its antigen is not known. Study observations and caveats: Junctions at VDJ sites from type 1 diabetes patients had fewer insertions and more deletions. Patients with Type 1 diabetes showed moderately but significantly shorter TCRB CDR3s in all four CD4+ subsets.

CDR1 is SNHLY, CDR2 FYNNEI, per germline. Trimming cost V 6 bases and J 4 bases; bases outside gene matches: 6. The CDR3 is 14 residues long. This chain links TRBV2 with TRBJ1-2, with 9 bases lining up with TRBD1. This clonotype was sampled from a man aged 25-45 years with type 1 diabetes. The source material was central memory CD4+ T cells from blood. The chain's CDR3 is CASSTGGAGYGYTF. DNA of the CDR3: TGTGCCAGCAGCACAGGGGGCGCAGGCTATGGCTACACCTTC.